This T cell receptor (beta chain) is from a study of CD8 T cells in Susac syndrome. Germline CDR1 is MNHNY and CDR2 is SVGAGI (reference sequence). V was pared by 5 bases and J by 2 bases, with 16 bases between. The CDR3 extends over 15 amino acids. An amount of RNA that ranged from roughly 0.45 to 1 ug was reverse transcribed with random hexamers. Amplification of the TCR beta CDR3 was carried out by immunoSEQ multiplex PCR, which spanned a total of 54 Vbeta and 13 Jbeta segments. One entry per CDR3 protein, called by TCRdb with MiXCR from the immunoSEQ multiplex PCR reads. This sample has more than 100,000 distinct CDR3 sequences, with roughly 96% found just once. TCR beta from blood CD8+ and CD4+ T cells was sequenced. FACS enriched CD8+ TEMRA cells, while bulk CD8+ and CD4+ were negatively isolated.

Sequenced: CD4+ T cells from PBMCs. V and J are TRBV6-6 and TRBJ2-7; D gene ambiguous. The sequence came from a human donor in good health. The CDR3 bases are TGTGCCAGCAGTAGCCGGGCCGGCGGCACCTACGAGCAGTACTTC. This codes for CASSSRAGGTYEQYF.